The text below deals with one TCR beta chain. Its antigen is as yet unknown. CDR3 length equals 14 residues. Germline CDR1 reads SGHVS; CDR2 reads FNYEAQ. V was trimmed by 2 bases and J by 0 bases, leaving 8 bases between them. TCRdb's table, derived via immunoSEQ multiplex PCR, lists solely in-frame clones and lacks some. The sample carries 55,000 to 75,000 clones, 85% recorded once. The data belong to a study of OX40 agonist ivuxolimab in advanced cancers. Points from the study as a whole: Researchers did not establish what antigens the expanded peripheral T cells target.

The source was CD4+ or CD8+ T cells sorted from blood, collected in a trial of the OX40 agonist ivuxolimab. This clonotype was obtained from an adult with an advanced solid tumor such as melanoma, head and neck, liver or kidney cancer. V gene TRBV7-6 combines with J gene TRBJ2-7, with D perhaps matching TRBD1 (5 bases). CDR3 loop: CASSLTQGSYEQYF. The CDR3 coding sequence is TGTGCCAGCAGCTTAACCCAGGGCTCCTACGAGCAGTACTTC.